This T cell receptor beta chain was found in a study of glioma-infiltrating T cells. Using RNA template, CDR3s of TCR alpha and beta were amplified with iRepertoire arm-PCR. For one-step reverse transcription and amplification, about 85-400 ng of tissue mRNA or PBMC total RNA was used. TCRdb re-called the multiplex PCR reads through MiXCR, storing one row per CDR3 protein. This table has approximately 100,000 distinct CDR3 sequences, around 28% appearing once. A remark on this clonotype: Its antigen remains unidentified.

Notes on the study in general: Gliomas, especially low-grade, showed above-expected tissue-blood divergence; non-neoplastic patients showed below. CDR3 overlap between tissue and blood was very small.

The V and J ends lost 6 bases and 0 bases respectively, with 17 bases between them. The CDR3 sequence is 17 residues long. CDR1 is MNHNY and CDR2 is SVGAGI in the germline V gene (reference sequence). Material: glioma tissue, nonneoplastic brain tissue, or PBMCs (not recorded which). The clonotype was recovered from a human donor with low-grade glioma or glioblastoma, undergoing nonglioma brain surgery, or in good health (not recorded which). The genes are TRBV6-6 and TRBJ2-2; D might be TRBD2 (5 bases). In DNA form, the CDR3 reads TGTGCCAGCAGCCCCTTTTCTGGGAGATCGAACACCGGGGAGCTGTTTTTT. Translated: CASSPFSGRSNTGELFF.